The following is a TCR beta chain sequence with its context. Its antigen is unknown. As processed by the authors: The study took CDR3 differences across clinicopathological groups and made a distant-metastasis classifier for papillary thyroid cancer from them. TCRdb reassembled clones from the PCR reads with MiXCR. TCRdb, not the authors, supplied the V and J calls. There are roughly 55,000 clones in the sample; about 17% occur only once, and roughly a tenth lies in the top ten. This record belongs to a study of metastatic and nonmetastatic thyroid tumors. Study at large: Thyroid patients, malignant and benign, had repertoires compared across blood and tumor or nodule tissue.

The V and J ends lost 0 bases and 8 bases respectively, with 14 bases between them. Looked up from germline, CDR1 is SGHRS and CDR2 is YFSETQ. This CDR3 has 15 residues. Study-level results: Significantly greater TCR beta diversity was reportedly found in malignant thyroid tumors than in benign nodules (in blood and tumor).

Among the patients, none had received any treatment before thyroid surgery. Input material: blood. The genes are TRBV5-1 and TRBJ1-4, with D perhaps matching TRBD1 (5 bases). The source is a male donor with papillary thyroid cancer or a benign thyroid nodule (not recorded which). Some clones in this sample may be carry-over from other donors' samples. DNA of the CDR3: TGCGCCAGCAGCTTGGCCTCGGTGGCAGGGGAAAAACTGTTTTTT. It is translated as CASSLASVAGEKLFF.